These T cell receptor beta chains were read from a single sample in a study of blood T cell repertoires in COVID-19. The assay was immunoSEQ multiplex PCR, and TCRdb's table has in-frame clones only and misses some. The table shows approximately 130,000 clones, with 83% occurring only once. The specimen sequenced was PBMCs or T cells enriched from blood (not recorded which). These receptor sequences come from a man aged 25-45 years who had recovered from COVID-19. Each CDR3 is given with its conserved first and last residue. Fields, in order: D gene, clone size, J gene, V gene, CDR3 protein, CDR3 DNA. D genes are given only for firm matches. Size tells how often a clone was seen (once, few, many) or the class of an expanded clone, and some rows leave it out.

d_gene: TRBD1; abundance: -; j_gene: TRBJ1-2; v_gene: TRBV5-6; CDR3aa: CASSSRDRGPNSNYGYTF; CDR3nt: TGTGCCAGCAGCAGCCGGGACAGGGGGCCGAACTCTAACTATGGCTACACCTTC
d_gene: -; abundance: -; j_gene: TRBJ2-7; v_gene: TRBV19; CDR3aa: CASSILGGNTYEQYF; CDR3nt: TGTGCCAGTAGTATATTAGGGGGAAACACCTACGAGCAGTACTTC
d_gene: TRBD1; abundance: -; j_gene: TRBJ1-4; v_gene: TRBV7-2; CDR3aa: CASSPRTGDLATNEKLFF; CDR3nt: TGTGCCAGCAGCCCGAGGACAGGGGACCTTGCAACTAATGAAAAACTGTTTTTT
d_gene: TRBD1; abundance: -; j_gene: TRBJ1-1; v_gene: TRBV12-3/TRBV12-4; CDR3aa: CASKGTGGAEAFF; CDR3nt: TGTGCCAGCAAAGGGACAGGGGGTGCTGAAGCTTTCTTT
d_gene: -; abundance: -; j_gene: TRBJ1-1; v_gene: TRBV5-5; CDR3aa: CASSLVNLRARTEAFF; CDR3nt: TGTGCCAGCAGCTTGGTAAATTTGAGGGCTAGGACTGAAGCTTTCTTT
d_gene: TRBD2; abundance: -; j_gene: TRBJ2-1; v_gene: TRBV10-1; CDR3aa: CASSDPSGGRYNEQFF; CDR3nt: TGCGCCAGCAGTGACCCTAGCGGGGGCCGTTACAATGAGCAGTTCTTC
d_gene: TRBD2; abundance: -; j_gene: TRBJ2-5; v_gene: TRBV2; CDR3aa: CASSDGGGTSGGGNQETQYF; CDR3nt: TGTGCCAGCAGTGATGGGGGTGGGACTAGCGGGGGCGGCAACCAAGAGACCCAGTACTTC
d_gene: TRBD1; abundance: once; j_gene: TRBJ1-5; v_gene: TRBV6-1; CDR3aa: CASSEGQGGQPQHF; CDR3nt: TGTGCCAGCAGTGAGGGACAGGGTGGTCAGCCCCAGCATTTT
d_gene: TRBD1; abundance: -; j_gene: TRBJ2-1; v_gene: TRBV24-1; CDR3aa: CATSEPGQGNEQFF; CDR3nt: TGTGCCACCAGTGAGCCGGGACAGGGCAATGAGCAGTTCTTC
d_gene: -; abundance: -; j_gene: TRBJ1-2; v_gene: TRBV10-3; CDR3aa: CAISSTANYGYTF; CDR3nt: TGTGCCATCAGTTCGACAGCTAACTATGGCTACACCTTC
d_gene: -; abundance: -; j_gene: TRBJ2-1; v_gene: TRBV2; CDR3aa: CASSEGGGGALNEQFF; CDR3nt: TGTGCCAGCAGTGAAGGGGGAGGCGGGGCCTTAAATGAGCAGTTCTTC
d_gene: -; abundance: once; j_gene: TRBJ2-2; v_gene: TRBV7-6; CDR3aa: CASSPYWASGGSHTGELFF; CDR3nt: TGTGCCAGCAGCCCTTATTGGGCCTCGGGGGGCTCACACACCGGGGAGCTGTTTTTT
d_gene: TRBD1; abundance: -; j_gene: TRBJ1-1; v_gene: TRBV5-8; CDR3aa: CASSLEVDRANTEAFF; CDR3nt: TGTGCCAGCAGCTTGGAGGTGGACAGGGCGAACACTGAAGCTTTCTTT
d_gene: TRBD1; abundance: -; j_gene: TRBJ1-6; v_gene: TRBV7-3; CDR3aa: CASSRTGPNSPLHF; CDR3nt: TGTGCCAGCAGCCGGACAGGGCCTAATTCACCCCTCCACTTT
d_gene: TRBD1; abundance: -; j_gene: TRBJ1-3; v_gene: TRBV29-1; CDR3aa: CSGGTGGNTIYF; CDR3nt: TGCAGCGGAGGGACAGGGGGAAACACCATATATTTT
d_gene: TRBD2; abundance: -; j_gene: TRBJ2-4; v_gene: TRBV4-1; CDR3aa: CASSQPAREGAKNIQYF; CDR3nt: TGCGCCAGCAGCCAACCGGCGCGGGAGGGGGCCAAAAACATTCAGTACTTC
d_gene: -; abundance: -; j_gene: TRBJ2-5; v_gene: TRBV7-2; CDR3aa: CASSPGRRETQYF; CDR3nt: TGTGCCAGCAGCCCCGGCAGGAGGGAGACCCAGTACTTC
d_gene: TRBD1; abundance: few; j_gene: TRBJ1-1; v_gene: TRBV5-5; CDR3aa: CASSLETGGAATEAFF; CDR3nt: TGTGCCAGCAGCTTGGAGACAGGGGGCGCGGCCACTGAAGCTTTCTTT
d_gene: TRBD1; abundance: -; j_gene: TRBJ2-2; v_gene: TRBV5-4; CDR3aa: CASSGRRTGEANTGELFF; CDR3nt: TGTGCCAGCAGCGGGAGAAGGACAGGGGAGGCGAACACCGGGGAGCTGTTTTTT
d_gene: TRBD1; abundance: -; j_gene: TRBJ2-6; v_gene: TRBV5-1; CDR3aa: CASSETGGGANVLTF; CDR3nt: TGCGCCAGCAGCGAGACAGGGGGTGGGGCCAACGTCCTGACTTTC
d_gene: -; abundance: once; j_gene: TRBJ1-2; v_gene: TRBV12-2; CDR3aa: CASRLVAEMDYGYTF; CDR3nt: TGTGCAAGTCGCTTAGTTGCGGAGATGGACTATGGCTACACCTTC
d_gene: -; abundance: -; j_gene: TRBJ1-2; v_gene: TRBV2; CDR3aa: CASSPEASNYGYTF; CDR3nt: TGTGCCAGCAGCCCTGAGGCATCTAACTATGGCTACACCTTC
d_gene: TRBD1; abundance: -; j_gene: TRBJ2-1; v_gene: TRBV10-2; CDR3aa: CASSGQGSYNEQFF; CDR3nt: TGCGCCAGCAGCGGACAGGGAAGCTACAATGAGCAGTTCTTC
d_gene: TRBD1; abundance: -; j_gene: TRBJ1-1; v_gene: TRBV6-5; CDR3aa: CASRLTGGQSTEAFF; CDR3nt: TGTGCCAGCAGATTGACAGGGGGGCAGAGCACTGAAGCTTTCTTT